This is a list of T cell receptor beta chains from one sample in a study of beta chain features in type 1 diabetes. This table comes from immunoSEQ multiplex PCR, and its TCRdb copy is limited to in-frame clones, with some not included. The table includes 400,000 to 500,000 clones, about 14% detected once. The sample taken for sequencing was naive CD4+ T cells from blood. Receptors originate from a man aged 25 to 40 in good health. Both conserved end residues are part of each CDR3.

v_gene	j_gene	len	CDR3aa
TRBV30	TRBJ2-3	16	CAWRIPRMAGGDTQYF
TRBV11-2	TRBJ2-7	15	CASSSGSGEAYEQYF
TRBV4-1	TRBJ2-7	16	CASSSVPGQGSYEQYF
TRBV18	TRBJ2-1	15	CASSPRTGGNNEQFF
TRBV18	TRBJ2-2	16	CASSPLAGTNTGELFF
TRBV29-1	TRBJ1-1	12	CSVEWGETEAFF
TRBV7-2	TRBJ2-5	15	CASTRGGSGVETQYF
TRBV13	TRBJ2-3	16	CASSKRGQISTDTQYF
TRBV28	TRBJ2-3	13	CASSPGGTDTQYF
TRBV7-2	TRBJ1-2	13	CASSSANPTGYTF
TRBV4-1	TRBJ2-7	12	CASVDSYHEQYF
TRBV5-1	TRBJ2-7	15	CASSSRGPDYERQYF
TRBV5-6	TRBJ2-3	14	CASSLGGTRYTQYF
TRBV27	TRBJ2-2	13	CASSSARTGELFF
TRBV15	TRBJ2-1	17	CATSGGRGDHSYNEQFF
TRBV4-1	TRBJ2-1	14	CASSQGQGNNEQFF
TRBV10-3	TRBJ2-5	13	CATQGAGQETQYF
TRBV5-4	TRBJ2-1	14	CASSRQGRDNEQFF
TRBV6-5	TRBJ2-7	13	CASSPGVTYEQYF
TRBV29-1	TRBJ2-2	13	CSWKNRSTGELFF
TRBV18	TRBJ2-2	16	CASSPIAGMDTGELFF
TRBV13	TRBJ2-5	13	CASSLGGGATQYF
TRBV6-5	TRBJ2-5	11	CASRRTETQYF
TRBV27	TRBJ2-1	15	CASSLLGQGAGEQFF
TRBV29-1	TRBJ2-1	15	CSVWLASGGFNEQFF
TRBV28	TRBJ1-6	16	CASSFGVGQGDSPLHF
TRBV9	TRBJ2-3	14	CASSVGLDRDTQYF
TRBV9	TRBJ1-1	14	CASSGTVRGTEAFF
TRBV15	TRBJ2-1	15	CATSRESGRANEQFF
TRBV30	TRBJ1-4	13	CAWSFGSPEKLFF
TRBV7-2	TRBJ1-5	12	CASSPLIGPQHF
TRBV11-3	TRBJ1-1	14	CASSLGTENTEAFF
TRBV2	TRBJ2-1	14	CASNPRSSYNEQFF
TRBV19	TRBJ2-7	12	CASSPDGLPLYF
TRBV5-6	TRBJ2-5	11	CASSSLDRQYF
TRBV7-9	TRBJ2-1	16	CASNPSGGFRGNEQFF
TRBV30	TRBJ1-2	10	CARSRRVTNF
TRBV13	TRBJ2-4	13	CATTRQGGIIQYF
TRBV6-6	TRBJ1-2	15	CASSRTWTGSYGYTF
TRBV10-3	TRBJ2-1	13	CAISGSGYNEQFF
TRBV7-9	TRBJ1-2	14	CASSTDRVNYGYTF
TRBV6-6	TRBJ2-3	16	CASTTLGGVSTDTQYF
TRBV9	TRBJ1-6	16	CASSVGGGTANSPLHF
TRBV12-5	TRBJ2-5	13	CASGSSNGETQYF
TRBV18	TRBJ1-1	14	CASSTQGSGTEAFF
TRBV30	TRBJ2-3	14	CAWSVGGITDTQYF
TRBV10-3	TRBJ2-3	13	CAITQAGAGTQYF
TRBV7-9	TRBJ2-5	11	CASSLQETQYF
TRBV30	TRBJ2-3	16	CAWSPPGLAGGDTQYF
TRBV9	TRBJ1-2	15	CASSLGQGGSYGYTF
TRBV9	TRBJ1-2	15	CASSVGAGVIYGYTF
TRBV25-1	TRBJ2-7	13	CASSDLGAYEQYF
TRBV6-6	TRBJ1-1	12	CASSYGASRTFF
TRBV18	TRBJ2-7	15	CASSPTSGPPYEQYF
TRBV5-1	TRBJ2-7	14	CASSLGQAGNEQYF